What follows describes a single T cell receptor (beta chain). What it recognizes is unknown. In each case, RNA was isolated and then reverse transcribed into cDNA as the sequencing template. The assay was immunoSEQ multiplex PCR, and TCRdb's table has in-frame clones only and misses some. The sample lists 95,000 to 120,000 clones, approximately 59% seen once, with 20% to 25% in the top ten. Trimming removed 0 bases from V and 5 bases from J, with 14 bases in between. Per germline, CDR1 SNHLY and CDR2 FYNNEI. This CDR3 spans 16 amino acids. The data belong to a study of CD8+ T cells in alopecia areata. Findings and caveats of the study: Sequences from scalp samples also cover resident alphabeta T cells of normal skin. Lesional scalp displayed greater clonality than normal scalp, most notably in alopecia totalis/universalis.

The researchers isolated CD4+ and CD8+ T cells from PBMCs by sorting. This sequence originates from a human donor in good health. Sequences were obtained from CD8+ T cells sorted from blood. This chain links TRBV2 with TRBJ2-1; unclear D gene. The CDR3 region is CASSEAALVRDNEQFF. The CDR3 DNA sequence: TGTGCCAGCAGTGAAGCCGCGCTCGTCCGGGACAATGAGCAGTTCTTC.